This entry concerns a single T cell receptor (beta chain). This clone was seen only a few times. No cognate antigen has been identified for it. No much larger clonotype is one base removed from it; base qualities were not supplied. The same CDR3 also results from other DNA sequences found in this sample. This record comes from a study of cytomegalovirus exposure and HLA in healthy donors (dated by TCRdb to about 2017). Regarding the study in general: According to an earlier analysis of 587 of the donors, roughly 180 million T cells yielded 95 million to 140 million unique TCR beta sequences and more than 250 Gb of sequence data. The study was designed to test whether signatures of past pathogen exposure could be identified by cataloging public T cell receptors. About 320 gigabases of sequencing data and some 85 million unique TCR sequences were included in an early release covering 550 to 650 HLA-typed donors. Of the roughly 400 genotyped donors, about 84% fell in the genetic ancestry cluster associated with self-reported Caucasian donors. In an earlier analysis of 587 of the donors, high-throughput TCR beta sequencing was used to judge whether each TCR beta V gene segment behaved as functional or pseudogenic. In addition to the first cohort of 650 to 800 subjects, a separate validation cohort of approximately 130 different subjects was used. The number of donors typed differed by locus, with roughly 620-630 for A, B, C, DRB1 and DQB1, more than 500 for DQA1, 606 for DPA1, and under 490 for DPB1. To study patterns of TCR occurrence, a later analysis re-analyzed previously published TCR beta repertoires from around 700 donors and added high-resolution HLA genotyping. In the later analysis, no new phenotypic data were used to find candidate immune exposures; instead, reliance was placed on TCR beta sequences and their occurrence across donors. In a later genetic analysis, genome-wide SNP genotypes for about three fifths of the roughly 670 donors were used, and that subset was treated as a discovery cohort. Donor age, sex, ethnicity and CMV serostatus were compiled together with the repertoire data. HLA typing covered class I and class II loci at four-digit resolution. Every repertoire in the discovery cohort had been generated on one and the same sequencing platform. The T cell repertoires of under 750 subjects were profiled by immunosequencing and related to cytomegalovirus serostatus. High-throughput TCR immunosequencing, statistical association of individual TCRs with disease status, and machine learning were combined to predict cytomegalovirus infection status. On average, roughly 240,000 unique TCR beta nucleotide sequences were sequenced per donor among roughly 430 genotyped donors of the cohort, with roughly 19% of those sequences being non-productive. Because of strong linkage in the cohort, five DR-DQ haplotypes were treated as single units for association and clustering. General findings and caveats noted by the study authors: The 87-base-pair reads could not distinguish some IMGT-functional V segments, including TRBV6-2 and TRBV6-3, so those segments were excluded. A further reported finding was that TCR beta sequences accurately predicted the HLA-A and HLA-B alleles for most subjects in the first cohort. At a false discovery rate of 0.05, a later analysis linked about 17,000 TCR beta sequences to specific HLA alleles. In a later analysis, HLA-associated TCR beta chains showed more clonal expansion and lower generation probabilities than non-associated chains that were equally common. Correlated functional status among segregating V segments might be attributable to linkage disequilibrium, but an unknown experimental factor could not be ruled out. In a later genetic analysis, fewer N-insertions in productive TCRs were reported among donors in an Asian-associated ancestry cluster than the roughly 700-donor mean. In an earlier analysis of approximately 600 of the donors, most TCR beta V segments were observed in productive rearrangements about 87% or about 30% of the time, broadly matching IMGT annotations. Across donors, most TCR sequences were observed very rarely, whereas some public TCRs were present in many individuals. Immune exposure information for the cohort was limited to CMV serostatus. It was suggested by the authors that the approach could potentially be generalized to other disease states and immunological phenotypes. Because HLA typing was unavailable for some donors at each locus, only the typed subset was used in association tests. The classifier was reported to diagnose cytomegalovirus status with high specificity and sensitivity in both the original and validation cohorts. A cluster of highly shared sequence variants was judged likely to be a technical artifact of the sequencing pipeline. Most CMV-associated TCR beta chains appeared to be HLA-restricted in a later analysis, and the HLA associations seemed to be driven largely by CMV exposure. V-gene and J-gene trimming of TCR beta chains was associated with a missense DCLRE1C variant in a later genetic analysis, and the association was replicated in an independent cohort. According to a later analysis, parvovirus B19, influenza, CMV and Epstein-Barr virus appeared linked to several top co-occurrence clusters. Because counts were too low, fewer than 20 rarely observed V segments, including chromosome 9 orphons, were excluded from the earlier analysis of 587 of the donors. In vitro tests confirmed that a few of the cytomegalovirus-associated TCR beta chains recognize cytomegalovirus antigens. The study listed 150 to 200 TCR beta chains as associated with cytomegalovirus. When HLA alleles, especially DR and DQ, strongly co-occurred, attributing TCR associations to individual alleles was difficult. In a later analysis, the rate of TCR association differed among HLA loci, with DRB1 alleles having the most associated TCRs and HLA-C alleles having the fewest. The cohort was sequenced for TCR beta chains only, and without alpha or paired-chain data the features that could be detected were limited. Presence/absence analyses assumed roughly uniform sequencing depth across donors, an assumption that may not hold.

Reading from cysteine to phenylalanine, the CDR3 counts 11 amino acids. Solely the CDR3 DNA is kept, with 33 bases framed from the first base. V gives up 8 bases and J gives up 4 bases, and the segment between their germline ends measures 8 bases. The germline V gene supplies CDR1 SNHLY and CDR2 FYNNEI. The method behind the library was the immunoSEQ multiplex PCR assay. The multiplex PCR relied on a mix of 60 forward primers for TCR Vbeta segments and 13 reverse primers for TCR Jbeta segments. The CDR3 region of rearranged TCR beta genes was amplified from genomic DNA with a multiplex PCR assay. The Illumina HiSeq System was used to sequence the amplified TCR beta libraries as 87-base-pair reads. In the source study's methods: In a later analysis, tens of millions of unique TCR beta chains were counted across the approximately 640 repertoires, and roughly 11 million of these chains were shared by at least two donors. A nearest-neighbor algorithm error-corrected the raw reads and collapsed the reads into unique sequences, merging closely related sequences to remove PCR and sequencing errors. CDR3 sequences were aligned to IMGT reference sequences to assign V, D and J gene segments. For a sequence to be retained, a match of at least six nucleotides to both a V gene segment and a J gene segment was required. A rearrangement counted as productive if the CDR3 had no stop codons and remained in frame with V and J, and every other rearrangement counted as non-productive. CDR3 was defined according to IMGT convention as the region running from the second conserved V-encoded cysteine to the conserved J-encoded phenylalanine. Sequences without an unambiguous match to a single V gene segment were excluded from the earlier analysis of 587 of the donors. An earlier analysis of several hundred of the donors called V segments functional above 56.7% productive rearrangements and segregating when the between-donor standard deviation exceeded 5%. A statistical classification framework was built for diagnosing cytomegalovirus status from the catalog of TCR beta chain sequences. A later analysis assigned V and J genes by comparing TCR nucleotide sequences with IMGT/GENE-DB human TR gene sequences. A later analysis assigned CDR3 sequences and most-parsimonious VDJ recombination scenarios with the TCRdist pipeline. In a later analysis, every TCR beta chain was defined by the combination of its CDR3 amino acid sequence and its V-gene family, and reads without a unique V-gene family were dropped. As a way to deal with suspected cross-contamination and a sequencing artifact, a later analysis dropped roughly 620 nucleotide sequences that were highly shared and had low generation probability. In a later analysis, a clonal expansion index was calculated for each public chain from normalized within-repertoire ranks of inferred template counts. Generation probabilities in a later analysis came from a VDJ recombination model fitted to out-of-frame rearrangements, and those results were checked against IGoR. Hypergeometric tests were used in a later analysis to score TCR-TCR, TCR-HLA and TCR-CMV co-occurrence, with a repertoire-size bias correction applied to the TCR pairs. A later analysis estimated false discovery rates by permuting HLA or CMV assignments 20 times. In a later analysis, co-occurring TCRs were grouped using DBSCAN, and TCRdist sequence similarity was added for clustering within HLA-allele-positive subsets. Co-occurrence clustering excluded repertoires with fewer than 30,000 or more than 120,000 public chains, plus five with anomalous nucleotide sharing. TCRdb mirrors the immuneACCESS table, restricted to in-frame sequences. Some clones are absent from its copies; in checked studies, under half trace to an unresolved V gene, and the reason for the others is unknown. Clone size and V and J calls were adopted from that table, with D and trimming inferred from the DNA. The sample yields tens of thousands of clones; around 73% were counted once. 3% to 4% of the sample rests with the top ten.

The cohort was made up of about 610 healthy bone marrow donors. All cohort members were sampled while nominally healthy, although unrecorded immune exposures were likely present. The donor tested CMV seronegative, placing the donor among the roughly 400 seronegative members of the cohort. A peripheral blood sample was collected from each donor, and TCR beta sequencing was performed on peripheral blood mononuclear cells. Genomic DNA extraction from the blood cell samples was performed with the Qiagen DNeasy Blood Extraction Kit. What was sequenced was PBMCs. This sequence uses TRBV2 and TRBJ1-1; TRBD1 is a possible D gene, resting on 5 matching bases. The origin of this receptor is a woman aged 35 to 49 in good health and CMV-seronegative. The DNA sequence is TGTGCCAGCCTGGGGGGCACTGAAGCTTTCTTT. This codes for CASLGGTEAFF.